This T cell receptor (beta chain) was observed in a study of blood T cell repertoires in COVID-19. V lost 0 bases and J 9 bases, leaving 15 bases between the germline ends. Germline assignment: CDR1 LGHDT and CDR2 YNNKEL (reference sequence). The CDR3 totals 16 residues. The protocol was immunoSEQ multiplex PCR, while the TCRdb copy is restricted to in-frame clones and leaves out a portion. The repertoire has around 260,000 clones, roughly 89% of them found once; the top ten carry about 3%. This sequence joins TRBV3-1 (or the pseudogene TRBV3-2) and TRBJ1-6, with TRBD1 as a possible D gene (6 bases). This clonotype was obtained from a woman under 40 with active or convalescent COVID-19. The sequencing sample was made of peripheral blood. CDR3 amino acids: CASSQDGRGRGSPLHF. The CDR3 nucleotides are TGTGCCAGCAGCCAAGATGGCAGGGGCCGAGGTTCACCCCTCCACTTT.